This TCR beta chain was retrieved from a study of PD-1 blockade in classical Hodgkin lymphoma. The CDR3 is 17 residues long. V shed 4 bases, J shed 0 bases, and the junction held 6 bases outside the gene matches. The germline V gene has CDR1 SEHNR and CDR2 FQNEAQ (reference sequence). The time point: cycle 4 day 1 (C4D1), after more than five weeks of nivolumab. After autologous stem cell transplantation all patients relapsed, and prior brentuximab vedotin exposure differed between cohorts. Through magnetic negative selection, CD8+ T cells were separated from PBMCs that had been thawed. By share of the sample, this clone is medium-sized. Profiled with immunoSEQ multiplex PCR; TCRdb holds only in-frame clones, not every one. The sample includes roughly 2,300 clones, around 60% seen only once; the top ten take 45% to 50%.

The source material was CD8+ T cells from blood, sampled before the fourth cycle of nivolumab. The chain carries TRBV7-9 and TRBJ2-6; 7 bases match TRBD1. This TCR derives from a human donor with classical Hodgkin lymphoma. The DNA for the CDR3 is TGTGCCAGCAGCTCCTCCGGGACAGACTCTGGGGCCAACGTCCTGACTTTC. Residues: CASSSSGTDSGANVLTF.